One sample yielded the 24 T cell receptor beta chains listed below, sequenced in a study of blood T cell repertoires in COVID-19. TCRdb keeps only in-frame clones here, not all; method: immunoSEQ multiplex PCR. The table shows over 130,000 clones, with about 80% occurring only once. The sequenced sample was peripheral blood. These receptors all come from a woman aged 60-75 years with acute or convalescent COVID-19.

V gene TRBV24-1 combines with J gene TRBJ1-2; TRBD1 might be the D (5 bases). Germline CDR1 is KGHDR and CDR2 is SFDVKD. Trimming took 2 bases from V and 5 from J, leaving 23 bases between them. The CDR3 runs 18 residues. The CDR3 sequence: CATSDSTHGAGQLYGYTF. CDR3 in DNA: TGTGCCACCAGTGATTCCACCCATGGGGCGGGGCAGCTTTATGGCTACACCTTC.

Of note for this clone: Sequence at one end of the junction differs from germline and may be a read error. The rearrangement uses TRBV3-1 (or the pseudogene TRBV3-2) and TRBJ1-2, with 7 bases aligning to TRBD1. Germline V gene sequence: CDR1 LGHDT, CDR2 YNNKEL (reference sequence). This CDR3 region has 15 residues. The CDR3 loop reads CAGSQTGIGNYGYTF. DNA for the CDR3: TGTGCCGGCAGCCAGACAGGGATAGGTAACTATGGCTACACCTTC.

The chain has TRBV28 and TRBJ1-6; D is unresolved. Looked up from germline, CDR1 is MDHEN and CDR2 is SYDVKM. This CDR3 region has 14 residues. V was shortened by 6 bases and J by 0 bases, with 6 bases between the two germline ends. CDR3 region: CASRLSSYNSPLHF. CDR3 coding DNA: TGTGCCAGCAGACTGAGCTCCTATAATTCACCCCTCCACTTT.

This chain joins TRBV28 and TRBJ1-3, with 8 nucleotides matching TRBD1. The junction had 2 bases not matched to a gene; V was cut back by 4 bases and J by 3 bases. Germline V lookup: CDR1 MDHEN, CDR2 SYDVKM. The CDR3 has 14 residues. For the CDR3, the DNA is TGTGCCAGCAGTTCAACAGGGGGTGGAAACACCATATATTTT. It is translated as CASSSTGGGNTIYF. The full variable domain, completed using reference TRBV28 and TRBJ1-3, is DVKVTQSSRYLVKRTGEKVFLECVQDMDHENMFWYRQDPGLGLRLIYFSYDVKMKEKGDIPEGYSVSREKKERFSLILESASTNQTSMYLCASSSTGGGNTIYFGEGSWLTVV.

This rearrangement joins TRBV9 to TRBJ2-7, with D hard to call. The CDR3 runs 16 residues. The V gene lost 4 bases and the J gene lost 4 bases, with 21 bases spanning the gap. Germline loops: CDR1 SGDLS, CDR2 YYNGEE. Here the CDR3 reads CASSIDPGRSTYEQYF. CDR3 coding DNA: TGTGCCAGCAGCATAGACCCTGGTAGATCTACGTACGAGCAGTACTTC. The variable domain in full, completed from reference TRBV9 and TRBJ2-7, reads DSGVTQTPKHLITATGQRVTLRCSPRSGDLSVYWYQQSLDQGLQFLIQYYNGEERAKGNILERFSAQQFPDLHSELNLSSLELGDSALYFCASSIDPGRSTYEQYFGPGTRLTVT.

The V call is TRBV28, the J call TRBJ2-7; 8 bases fit TRBD1. Germline loops: CDR1 MDHEN, CDR2 SYDVKM. This CDR3 region has 15 residues. Unmatched junction bases numbered 9, after V lost 5 bases and J lost 3 bases. CDR3 amino acids: CASSTRRDRGYEQYF. The CDR3 DNA sequence: TGTGCCAGCAGTACTCGTCGCGACAGGGGCTACGAGCAGTACTTC.

This chain connects TRBV18 to TRBJ1-2; TRBD1 might be the D (6 bases). Germline V gene data show CDR1 as KGHSH and CDR2 as LQKENI. Trimming pared 3 bases from V and 0 bases from J, leaving 11 bases between. The CDR3 is 15 residues long. The CDR3 loop reads CASSPGQTPNYGYTF. The CDR3 region has the DNA TGTGCCAGCTCACCCGGACAGACCCCTAACTATGGCTACACCTTC.

The chain employs TRBV4-3 and TRBJ2-3; D might be TRBD2 (6 bases). The V end was cut by 0 bases, the J end by 2 bases, with 12 bases between. Germline CDR1 and CDR2: LGHNA and YSLEER. The CDR3 extends over 16 amino acids. CDR3 loop: CASSQDPGLSTDTQYF. DNA of the CDR3: TGCGCCAGCAGCCAAGATCCGGGACTGTCCACAGATACGCAGTATTTT.

The CDR3 here is CASMWRAGGMAEQFF. The CDR3 DNA follows: TGTGCCAGCATGTGGCGAGCGGGAGGAATGGCTGAGCAGTTCTTC. The J gene is TRBJ2-1, the V gene TRBV27, with 9 bases fitting TRBD2. This CDR3 has 15 amino acids. Germline CDR1 MNHEY, CDR2 SMNVEV (reference sequence). The ends lost 7 bases at V and 9 bases at J; junction bases unmatched: 13.

This clone appeared once. DNA of the CDR3: TGTGCCAGCAGCAAAGACAGCACTGTGGAGCAGTACTTC. It specifies CASSKDSTVEQYF. The V gene is TRBV12-3 or TRBV12-4, the J gene TRBJ2-7, with D possibly being TRBD1 (5 bases). With 6 bases removed from V and 7 bases from J, the gap between germline ends came to 16 bases. The CDR3 has 13 amino acids.

V is TRBV5-6 and J is TRBJ1-1, with D possibly TRBD1 on 5 matching bases. Germline CDR1 reads SGHDT; CDR2 reads YYEEEE. The V end lost 3 bases, the J end lost 2 bases, and 11 bases lay between the germline ends. This CDR3 has 14 residues. CDR3 DNA sequence: TGTGCCAGCAGCTGGGGGGTGGGCAACACTGAAGCTTTCTTT. It codes for CASSWGVGNTEAFF.

V and J are TRBV23-1 and TRBJ2-4, with TRBD1 identical over 11 bases. TRBV23-1 is an open reading frame whose function is uncertain. The CDR3 extends over 17 amino acids. V dropped 8 bases and J dropped 3; count of bases not matched to a gene: 12. CDR3 residues: CASGCGQGALGKNIQYF. The CDR3 coding sequence is TGCGCCAGCGGTTGTGGACAGGGGGCGCTGGGCAAAAACATTCAGTACTTC.

V gene TRBV16 combines with J gene TRBJ2-6, with D perhaps TRBD2 (5 bases). Trimming removed 7 bases at V and 0 bases at J, with 7 bases between. Germline V gives CDR1 KGHSY, CDR2 FQNENV. The CDR3 spans 14 residues. CDR3 in amino acids: CASTGISGANVLTF. CDR3 DNA: TGTGCCAGCACGGGGATCTCTGGGGCCAACGTCCTGACTTTC.

The chain recombines TRBV11-3 with TRBJ1-2, with unresolved D. The CDR3 is made up of 14 amino acids. Trimming stripped 3 bases from V and 0 bases from J, with 8 bases between. Germline lookup yields CDR1 SGHNT and CDR2 YENEEA. The CDR3 sequence is CASSLSSSNYGYTF. CDR3 bases: TGTGCCAGCAGCTTGTCCAGTTCTAACTATGGCTACACCTTC.

J is TRBJ2-1 and V is TRBV24-1, with D perhaps matching TRBD2 (5 bases). V was trimmed by 5 bases and J by 9 bases, leaving 10 bases between them. The length of the CDR3 is 12 residues. Germline V lookup: CDR1 KGHDR, CDR2 SFDVKD. CDR3 coding DNA: TGTGCCACCAGTGCTCGGGGTCTTGAGCAGTTCTTC. Translation gives CATSARGLEQFF.

The chain links TRBV7-9 to TRBJ2-4; perhaps TRBD1 as D (7 bases). This CDR3 region has 15 residues. The germline V gene has CDR1 SEHNR and CDR2 FQNEAQ (reference sequence). Between the trimmed V and J ends, which lost 4 bases and 3 bases, there was a span of 13 bases. CDR3 loop: CASSSEGAGKNIQYF. CDR3 bases: TGTGCCAGCAGCTCGGAGGGGGCTGGCAAAAACATTCAGTACTTC.

The chain is built from TRBV27 and TRBJ2-4, with 12 nucleotides matching TRBD1. Germline CDR1 reads MNHEY; CDR2 reads SMNVEV (reference sequence). There are 13 residues in the CDR3. Trimming cost V 5 bases and J 12 bases; bases outside gene matches: 5. CDR3 sequence reads: CASSPGQGAYQYF. The CDR3, as DNA: TGTGCCAGCAGTCCGGGACAGGGGGCTTATCAGTACTTC.

The rearrangement uses TRBV7-2 and TRBJ1-2; D unresolved. V lost 1 base to trimming and J lost 4 bases, with 10 bases between them. The CDR3 contains 14 residues. The V gene's germline CDR1 is SGHTA and CDR2 FQGNSA. CDR3 in amino acids: CASSLVGGSYGYTF. For the CDR3, the DNA is TGTGCCAGCAGCTTAGTGGGAGGCTCCTATGGCTACACCTTC.

The genes are TRBV5-8 and TRBJ1-2, with TRBD1 matching over 12 bases. Germline-derived CDR1 and CDR2 are SGHTS and YDEGEE. V shed 4 bases, J shed 1 base, and the junction held 2 bases outside the gene matches. This CDR3 is 15 amino acids long. CDR3 sequence: CASSRDRGLNYGYTF. CDR3 DNA sequence: TGTGCCAGCAGCCGGGACAGGGGGCTTAACTATGGCTACACCTTC.

The chain links TRBV5-1 to TRBJ2-7, with TRBD1 identical over 8 bases. V gave up 6 bases and J gave up 2 bases; unmatched junction bases: 7. This CDR3 has 14 residues. Germline lookup yields CDR1 SGHRS and CDR2 YFSETQ. The CDR3 DNA sequence: TGCGCCAGCACTACCGGGACAGGAGCCTACGAGCAGTACTTC. Translation gives CASTTGTGAYEQYF.

The V and J genes are TRBV5-1 and TRBJ2-2, with D possibly being TRBD1 (5 bases). This CDR3 is built from 14 residues. The V end lost 4 bases, the J end lost 0 bases, and 7 bases lay between the germline ends. Germline CDR1 SGHRS, CDR2 YFSETQ. The CDR3 DNA sequence: TGCGCCAGCAGCACGACAGCGAACACCGGGGAGCTGTTTTTT. Amino acids: CASSTTANTGELFF.

This chain uses TRBV9 with TRBJ1-3; D unresolved. V was shortened by 3 bases and J by 5 bases, with 6 bases between the two germline ends. Germline CDR1 reads SGDLS; CDR2 reads YYNGEE. The CDR3 has 12 residues. CDR3 bases: TGTGCCAGCAGCGCCGAGAGAAACACCATATATTTT. It encodes CASSAERNTIYF.

This clone was counted ten times or more. As DNA, the CDR3 is TGTGCCAGCACCAAGTTCGCGGGCGGGAGGGACACCATATATTTT. This codes for CASTKFAGGRDTIYF. The chain employs TRBV6-5 and TRBJ1-3, with D unresolved. Germline V gene sequence: CDR1 MNHEY, CDR2 SVGAGI. Trimming removed 7 bases from V and 8 bases from J, with 21 bases in between. The CDR3 runs 15 residues.

The rearrangement uses TRBV27 and TRBJ2-2; 11 bases match TRBD1. The trim removed 3 bases at V and 0 bases at J, leaving 24 bases unmatched. This CDR3 has 24 amino acids. CDR1 and CDR2 (germline): MNHEY, SMNVEV (reference sequence). The CDR3 region is CASSFPVKHGGTGGKWSNTGELFF. The DNA for the CDR3 is TGTGCCAGCAGTTTTCCGGTTAAGCACGGCGGGACAGGGGGTAAATGGTCGAACACCGGGGAGCTGTTTTTT.